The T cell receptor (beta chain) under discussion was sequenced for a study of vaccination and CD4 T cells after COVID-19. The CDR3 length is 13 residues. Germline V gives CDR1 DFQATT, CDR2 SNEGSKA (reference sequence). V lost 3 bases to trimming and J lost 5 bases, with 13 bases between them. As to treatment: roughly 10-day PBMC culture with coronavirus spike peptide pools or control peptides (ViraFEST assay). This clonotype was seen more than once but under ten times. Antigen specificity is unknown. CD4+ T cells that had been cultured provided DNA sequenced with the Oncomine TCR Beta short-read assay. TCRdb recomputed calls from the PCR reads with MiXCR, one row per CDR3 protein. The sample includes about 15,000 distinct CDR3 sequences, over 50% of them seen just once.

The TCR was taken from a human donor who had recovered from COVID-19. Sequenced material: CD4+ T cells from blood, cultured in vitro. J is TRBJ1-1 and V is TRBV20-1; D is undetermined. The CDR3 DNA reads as TGCAGTGCTAGGGAAATGGGCTGGACTGAAGCTTTCTTT. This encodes CSAREMGWTEAFF.